A selection of T cell receptor beta chains follows, all from one sample in a study of beta chain features in type 1 diabetes. Measured with immunoSEQ multiplex PCR; TCRdb has only the in-frame clones, and not every one. The table shows about 930,000 clones, with 15% to 20% occurring only once. Sequencing input: naive CD4+ T cells from blood. The receptors originated from a woman between 18 and 29 years old in good health. Both conserved end residues are part of each CDR3. D genes are given only for firm matches. Rows give clone size only sometimes, using once, few, many, or a class for an expanded clone.

cdr3_aa cdr3_nt j_call d_call clone_size v_call
CATSGRVLYNEQFF TGTGCCACCAGCGGGCGGGTGCTGTACAATGAGCAGTTCTTC TRBJ2-1 . . TRBV6-5
CASSHVGQGNEQFF TGTGCCAGCAGTCACGTGGGACAGGGCAATGAGCAGTTCTTC TRBJ2-1 TRBD1 . TRBV5-5
CASSLAASGQETQYF TGTGCCAGCAGTTTAGCTGCCAGCGGCCAAGAGACCCAGTACTTC TRBJ2-5 . few TRBV28
CASSPVLGNEQFF TGTGCCAGCAGCCCCGTCCTCGGCAATGAGCAGTTCTTC TRBJ2-1 . . TRBV7-2
CASSPDSLQPQHF TGTGCCAGTAGTCCCGACAGTTTGCAGCCCCAGCATTTT TRBJ1-5 . . TRBV19
CASTSPPKSSYNEQFF TGTGCCAGCACCAGCCCCCCAAAGAGCTCCTACAATGAGCAGTTCTTC TRBJ2-1 . . TRBV5-4
CASSSGTGYEKLFF TGTGCCAGCAGCTCTGGGACAGGGTATGAAAAACTGTTTTTT TRBJ1-4 TRBD1 . TRBV7-2
CASRGTYTDTQYF TGTGCCAGCAGGGGGACATACACAGATACGCAGTATTTT TRBJ2-3 . . TRBV2
CASSVSGSNTEAFF TGTGCCAGCAGCGTCTCAGGGTCGAACACTGAAGCTTTCTTT TRBJ1-1 . few TRBV9
CASSLLLYEQYF TGTGCCAGCAGTTTATTGTTGTACGAGCAGTACTTC TRBJ2-7 . . TRBV28
CASSFDDRREQFF TGTGCCAGCAGTTTTGATGACAGGCGTGAGCAGTTCTTC TRBJ2-1 . . TRBV6-5
CASAKQTGRQETQYF TGTGCCAGCGCAAAGCAGACAGGGAGACAAGAGACCCAGTACTTC TRBJ2-5 TRBD1 few TRBV25-1
CASSLTGDPYEQYF TGTGCCAGCAGTTTGACAGGGGATCCCTACGAGCAGTACTTC TRBJ2-7 TRBD1 few TRBV28
CAISDDSYEQYF TGTGCCATCAGTGACGACAGCTACGAGCAGTACTTC TRBJ2-7 . few TRBV10-3
CASSLGSQGGYGYTF TGTGCCAGCAGCTTAGGATCACAGGGCGGCTATGGCTACACCTTC TRBJ1-2 . few TRBV7-9
CASSLGRSGRAFREQYF TGTGCCAGCAGCTTAGGCCGCAGCGGGAGGGCATTCCGCGAGCAGTACTTC TRBJ2-7 TRBD2 few TRBV7-2
CASSNFRPPSYEQYF TGTGCCAGCAGCAATTTTAGGCCACCCTCCTACGAGCAGTACTTC TRBJ2-7 . few TRBV21-1
CASSALASASYEQYF TGTGCCAGCAGTGCTCTAGCGTCAGCCTCCTACGAGCAGTACTTC TRBJ2-7 . . TRBV2
CASSSGYLAFQETQYF TGTGCCAGCAGCAGTGGGTATTTGGCGTTCCAAGAGACCCAGTACTTC TRBJ2-5 . . TRBV7-6
CASSLGTWYEQYF TGTGCCAGCAGCTTAGGAACTTGGTACGAGCAGTACTTC TRBJ2-7 . few TRBV7-9
CASSSTSSTDTQYF TGCGCCAGCAGCTCCACTAGTAGCACAGATACGCAGTATTTT TRBJ2-3 . . TRBV5-1
CASSWDKNTEAFF TGTGCCAGCAGCTGGGACAAGAACACTGAAGCTTTCTTT TRBJ1-1 . . TRBV7-9
CASSAGDEQFF TGTGCCAGCAGTGCCGGGGATGAGCAGTTCTTC TRBJ2-1 . few TRBV28
CASSDRGTGYYEQYF TGTGCCAGCAGTGATCGCGGGACAGGGTACTACGAGCAGTACTTC TRBJ2-7 TRBD1 few TRBV25-1
CASRGLPDTEAFF TGTGCCAGCCGGGGATTACCCGACACTGAAGCTTTCTTT TRBJ1-1 . . TRBV18
CASSLEYEGDTQYF TGCGCCAGCAGCTTGGAGTACGAGGGAGATACGCAGTATTTT TRBJ2-3 . . TRBV5-1
CASSHLRGLDGETQYF TGTGCCAGCAGTCATCTCCGGGGGCTGGACGGAGAGACCCAGTACTTC TRBJ2-5 . . TRBV2
CASRFAPGTSGRLRQYF . TRBJ2-3 . few TRBV12-2
CASSLVGSGNTIYF TGTGCCAGCAGCTTGGTGGGTTCTGGAAACACCATATATTTT TRBJ1-3 . . TRBV7-2
CASSLRGEETQYF TGTGCCAGCAGCTTAAGGGGGGAAGAGACCCAGTACTTC TRBJ2-5 . . TRBV7-3
CSVVPRTGTSYEQYF TGCAGCGTTGTCCCCCGGACAGGAACATCCTACGAGCAGTACTTC TRBJ2-7 TRBD1 few TRBV29-1
CSARDNSQYF TGCAGTGCTAGAGATAACAGCCAGTACTTC TRBJ2-5 . . TRBV20-1
CASRTGFTGELFF TGCGCCAGCAGGACAGGGTTTACCGGGGAGCTGTTTTTT TRBJ2-2 TRBD1 few TRBV5-1
CASSSGVIYGYTF TGTGCCAGCAGTTCGGGGGTCATCTATGGCTACACCTTC TRBJ1-2 . few TRBV28